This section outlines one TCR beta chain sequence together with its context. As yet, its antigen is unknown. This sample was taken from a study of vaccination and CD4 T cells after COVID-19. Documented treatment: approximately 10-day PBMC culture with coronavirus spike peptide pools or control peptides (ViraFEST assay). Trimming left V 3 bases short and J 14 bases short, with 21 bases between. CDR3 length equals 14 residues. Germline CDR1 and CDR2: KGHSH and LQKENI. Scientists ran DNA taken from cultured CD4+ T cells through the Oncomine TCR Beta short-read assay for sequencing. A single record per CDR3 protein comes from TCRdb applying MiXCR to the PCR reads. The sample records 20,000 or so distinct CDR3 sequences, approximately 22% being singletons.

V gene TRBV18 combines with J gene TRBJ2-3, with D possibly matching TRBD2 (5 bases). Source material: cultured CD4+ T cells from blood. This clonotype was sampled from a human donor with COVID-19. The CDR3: CASSPAPDWRVPYF. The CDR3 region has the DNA TGTGCCAGCTCACCCGCACCTGACTGGCGGGTCCCGTATTTT.